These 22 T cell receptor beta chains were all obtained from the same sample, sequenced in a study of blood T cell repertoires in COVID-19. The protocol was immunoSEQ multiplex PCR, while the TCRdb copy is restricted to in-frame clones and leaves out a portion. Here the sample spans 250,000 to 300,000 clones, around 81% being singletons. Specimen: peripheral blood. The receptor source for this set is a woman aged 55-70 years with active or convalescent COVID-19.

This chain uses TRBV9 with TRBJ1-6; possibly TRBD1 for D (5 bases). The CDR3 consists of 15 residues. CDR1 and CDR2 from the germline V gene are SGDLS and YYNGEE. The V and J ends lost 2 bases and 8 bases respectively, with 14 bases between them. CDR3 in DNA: TGTGCCAGCAGCGTGATAGGAGGGGCTGATTCACCCCTCCACTTT. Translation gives CASSVIGGADSPLHF.

In nucleotides, the CDR3 is TGTGCCAGCAGTTACGGGGGGGTAGGTTCCTACGAGCAGTACTTC. It encodes CASSYGGVGSYEQYF. The gene calls are TRBV6-6 and TRBJ2-7, with 7 bases lining up with TRBD2. Trimming at V came to 2 bases and at J to 1 base, leaving 5 bases not matched to a gene. The CDR3 runs 15 residues. CDR1 MNHNY and CDR2 SVGAGI come from the germline V gene (reference sequence).

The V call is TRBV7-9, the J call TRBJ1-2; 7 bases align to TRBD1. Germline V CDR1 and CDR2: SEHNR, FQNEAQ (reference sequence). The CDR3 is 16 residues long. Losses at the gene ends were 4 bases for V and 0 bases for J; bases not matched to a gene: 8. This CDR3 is CASSSPRQGANYGYTF. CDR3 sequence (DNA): TGTGCCAGCAGCTCCCCCCGACAGGGAGCTAACTATGGCTACACCTTC.

The CDR3 here is CASSPTGTALSGNTIYF. The DNA for the CDR3 is TGCGCCAGCAGCCCCACAGGGACAGCTCTCTCTGGAAACACCATATATTTT. The chain is built from TRBV4-1 and TRBJ1-3; TRBD1 matches at 7 bases. The CDR3 runs to 17 residues. V shed 4 bases, J shed 0 bases, and the junction held 9 bases outside the gene matches. Germline lookup yields CDR1 MGHRA and CDR2 YSYEKL.

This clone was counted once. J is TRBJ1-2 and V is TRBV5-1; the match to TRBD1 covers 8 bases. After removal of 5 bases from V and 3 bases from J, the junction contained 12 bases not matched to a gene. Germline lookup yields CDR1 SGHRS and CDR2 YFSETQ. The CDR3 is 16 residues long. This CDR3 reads CASRKSGQGTDYGYTF. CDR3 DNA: TGCGCCAGCAGAAAAAGCGGACAGGGAACGGACTATGGCTACACCTTC.

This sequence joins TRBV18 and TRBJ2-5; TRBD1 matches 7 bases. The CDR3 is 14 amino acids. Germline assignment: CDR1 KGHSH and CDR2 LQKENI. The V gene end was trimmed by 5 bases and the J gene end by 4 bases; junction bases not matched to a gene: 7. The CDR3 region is CASSARQGAETQYF. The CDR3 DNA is TGTGCCAGCTCAGCACGACAGGGTGCAGAGACCCAGTACTTC.

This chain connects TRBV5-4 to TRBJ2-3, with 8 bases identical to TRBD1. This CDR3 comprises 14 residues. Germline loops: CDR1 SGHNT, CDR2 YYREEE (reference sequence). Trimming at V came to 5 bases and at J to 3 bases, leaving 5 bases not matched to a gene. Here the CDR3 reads CASRLTGETDTQYF. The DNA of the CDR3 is TGTGCCAGCAGGTTGACAGGGGAGACAGATACGCAGTATTTT.

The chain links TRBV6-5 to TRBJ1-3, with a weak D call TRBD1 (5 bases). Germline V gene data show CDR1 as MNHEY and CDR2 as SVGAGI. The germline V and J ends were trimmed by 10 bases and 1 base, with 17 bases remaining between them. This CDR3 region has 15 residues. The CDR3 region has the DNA TGTGCCACTCTGCTACAGGCTCCTTCTGGAAACACCATATATTTT. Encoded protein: CATLLQAPSGNTIYF.

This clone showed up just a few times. The DNA of the CDR3 is TGTGCCAGCAGCGGGGGCCCGAGCTCTGGAAACACCATATATTTT. Translated, it gives CASSGGPSSGNTIYF. The chain uses TRBV7-9 and TRBJ1-3; D may be TRBD1 (6 bases). The V gene's germline CDR1 is SEHNR and CDR2 FQNEAQ (reference sequence). V lost 5 bases, J lost 0 bases, and 11 bases lay in between. The CDR3 totals 15 residues. The entire variable domain, with the rest obtained from reference TRBV7-9 and TRBJ1-3, is as follows: DTGVSQNPRHKITKRGQNVTFRCDPISEHNRLYWYRQTLGQGPEFLTYFQNEAQLEKSRLLSDRFSAERPKGSFSTLEIQRTEQGDSAMYLCASSGGPSSGNTIYFGEGSWLTVV.

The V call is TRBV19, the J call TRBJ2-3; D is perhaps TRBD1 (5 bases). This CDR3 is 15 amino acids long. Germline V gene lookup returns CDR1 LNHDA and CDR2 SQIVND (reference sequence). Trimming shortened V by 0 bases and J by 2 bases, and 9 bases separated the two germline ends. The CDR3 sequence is CASSIDRQITDTQYF. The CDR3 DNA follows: TGTGCCAGTAGTATAGATCGACAGATCACAGATACGCAGTATTTT.

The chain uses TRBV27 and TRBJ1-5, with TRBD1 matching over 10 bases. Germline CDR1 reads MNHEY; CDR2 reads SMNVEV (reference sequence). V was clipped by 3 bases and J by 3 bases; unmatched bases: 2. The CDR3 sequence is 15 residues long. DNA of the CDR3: TGTGCCAGCAGTTTGACAGGGGGCCCCAATCAGCCCCAGCATTTT. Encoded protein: CASSLTGGPNQPQHF.

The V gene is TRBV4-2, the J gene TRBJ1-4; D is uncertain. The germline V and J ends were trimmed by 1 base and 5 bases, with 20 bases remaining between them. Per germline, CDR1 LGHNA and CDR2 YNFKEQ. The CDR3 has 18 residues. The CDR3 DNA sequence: TGTGCCAGCAGCCAAGGAGGAGGAGGTTTTCGATCAAATGAAAAACTGTTTTTT. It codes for CASSQGGGGFRSNEKLFF.

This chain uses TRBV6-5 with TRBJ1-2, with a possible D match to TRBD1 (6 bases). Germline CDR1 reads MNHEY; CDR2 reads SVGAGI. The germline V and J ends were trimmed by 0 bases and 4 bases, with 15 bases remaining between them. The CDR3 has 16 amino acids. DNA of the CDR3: TGTGCCAGCAGTTACTCGAAAGTCGCAGGGGCCTATGGCTACACCTTC. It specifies CASSYSKVAGAYGYTF.

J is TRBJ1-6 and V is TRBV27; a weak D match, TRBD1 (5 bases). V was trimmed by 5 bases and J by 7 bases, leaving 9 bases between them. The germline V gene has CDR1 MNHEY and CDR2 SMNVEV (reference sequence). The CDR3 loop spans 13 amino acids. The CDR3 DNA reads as TGTGCCAGCAGTGTAAACAGGAATTCACCCCTCCACTTT. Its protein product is CASSVNRNSPLHF.

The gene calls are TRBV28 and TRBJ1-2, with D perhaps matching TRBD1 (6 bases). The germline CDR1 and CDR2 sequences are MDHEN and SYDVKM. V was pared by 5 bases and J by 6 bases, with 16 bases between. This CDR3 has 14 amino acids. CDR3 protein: CASSKSGARNGYTF. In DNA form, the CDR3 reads TGTGCCAGCAGTAAGTCAGGGGCACGCAATGGCTACACCTTC.

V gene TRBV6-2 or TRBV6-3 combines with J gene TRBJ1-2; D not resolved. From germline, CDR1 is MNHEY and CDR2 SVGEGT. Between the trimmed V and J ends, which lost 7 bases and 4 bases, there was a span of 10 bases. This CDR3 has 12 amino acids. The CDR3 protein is CASTPDTYGYTF. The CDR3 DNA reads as TGTGCCAGCACCCCAGACACCTATGGCTACACCTTC.

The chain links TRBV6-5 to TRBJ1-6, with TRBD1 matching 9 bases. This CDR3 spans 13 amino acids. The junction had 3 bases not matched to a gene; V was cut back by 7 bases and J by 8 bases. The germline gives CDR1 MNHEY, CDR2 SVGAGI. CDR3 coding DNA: TGTGCCAGCAACGACAGGGGGTATTCACCCCTCCACTTT. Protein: CASNDRGYSPLHF.

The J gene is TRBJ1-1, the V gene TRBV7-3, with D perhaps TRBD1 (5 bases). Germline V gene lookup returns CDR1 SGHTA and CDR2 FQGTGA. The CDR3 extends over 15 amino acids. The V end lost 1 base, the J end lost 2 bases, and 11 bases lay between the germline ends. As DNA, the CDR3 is TGTGCCAGCAGCTTAATAAGCCAGGGCAACACTGAAGCTTTCTTT. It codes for CASSLISQGNTEAFF.

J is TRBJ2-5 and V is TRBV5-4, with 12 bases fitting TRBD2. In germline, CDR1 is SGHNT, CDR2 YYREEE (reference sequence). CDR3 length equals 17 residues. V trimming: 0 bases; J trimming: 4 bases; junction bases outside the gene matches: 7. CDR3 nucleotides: TGTGCCAGCAGCTTGGGCCCTAGCGGGGGGGCCGCAGAGACCCAGTACTTC. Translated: CASSLGPSGGAAETQYF.

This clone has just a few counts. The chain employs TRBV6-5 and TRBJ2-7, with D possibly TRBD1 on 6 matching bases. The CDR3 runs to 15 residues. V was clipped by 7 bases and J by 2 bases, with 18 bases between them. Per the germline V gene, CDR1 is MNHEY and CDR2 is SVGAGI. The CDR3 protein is CASTPLGQRTYEQYF. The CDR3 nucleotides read TGTGCCAGCACCCCCTTAGGACAGCGGACCTACGAGCAGTACTTC.

CDR3 in DNA: TGCGCCAGCAGTGTGGAGGGACAGGGACTTTACAATGAGCAGTTCTTC. This encodes CASSVEGQGLYNEQFF. The chain combines TRBV10-2 with TRBJ2-1; TRBD1 agrees at 9 bases. In germline, CDR1 is WSHSY, CDR2 SAAADI. V was clipped by 4 bases and J by 4 bases; unmatched bases: 8. The length of the CDR3 is 16 residues.

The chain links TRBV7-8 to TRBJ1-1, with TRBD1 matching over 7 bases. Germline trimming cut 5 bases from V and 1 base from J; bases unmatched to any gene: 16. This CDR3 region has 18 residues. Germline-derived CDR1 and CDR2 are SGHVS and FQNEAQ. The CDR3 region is CASSPIPGQTRANTEAFF. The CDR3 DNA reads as TGTGCCAGCAGCCCCATCCCGGGACAGACCAGGGCGAACACTGAAGCTTTCTTT.